The following is a TCR beta chain sequence with its context. The junction does not match germline at one end; this may be a read error. The data were obtained in a study of control samples from healthy donors and cancer patients. The CDR3 extends over 12 amino acids. Germline CDR1 is MNHEY and CDR2 is SMNVEV (reference sequence). Data came from immunoSEQ multiplex PCR; TCRdb stores just in-frame clones and leaves some out. Among approximately 170,000 clones listed, about 93% were seen once. The chain is built from TRBV27 and TRBJ2-1; D call uncertain. The sample taken for sequencing was blood. This TCR came from a woman aged 30 to 39 in good health. The CDR3 region has the DNA TGTGCCAGCAGTTTGACCGTGGGTAGTGTAGTCTTC. Protein product: CASSLTVGSVVF.